Here is one TCR beta chain with its context. Its antigen is still unknown. The authors used template switching to add a universal primer site and gave cDNA unique molecular identifiers. TCRdb re-analysed the 5' RACE reads in MiXCR, keeping a single row per CDR3 protein. The data hold some 500,000 distinct CDR3 sequences, with roughly an eighth observed a single time. These data belong to a study of identical twins. From germline, CDR1 is MNHNS and CDR2 SASEGT. Trimming cost V 2 bases and J 3 bases, with 8 bases left between them. The CDR3 loop spans 13 amino acids. Broader study findings: The same donors were not followed; conclusions instead depended on cross-sectional statistical analysis. Out-of-frame alpha sequences shared by twins showed excess low generation probability. The authors noted that invariant MAIT and iNKT cells could partly confound zero-insertion analyses.

These data also formed part of another study, on yellow fever vaccine responses in identical twins.

The TCR was taken from a woman under 30 in good health. The genes are TRBV6-1 and TRBJ2-7, with no clear D. Input material: CD4+ T cells sorted from blood. CDR3 in DNA: TGTGCCAGCAGTGAAAACGGTAACTACGAGCAGTACTTC. It translates to CASSENGNYEQYF.